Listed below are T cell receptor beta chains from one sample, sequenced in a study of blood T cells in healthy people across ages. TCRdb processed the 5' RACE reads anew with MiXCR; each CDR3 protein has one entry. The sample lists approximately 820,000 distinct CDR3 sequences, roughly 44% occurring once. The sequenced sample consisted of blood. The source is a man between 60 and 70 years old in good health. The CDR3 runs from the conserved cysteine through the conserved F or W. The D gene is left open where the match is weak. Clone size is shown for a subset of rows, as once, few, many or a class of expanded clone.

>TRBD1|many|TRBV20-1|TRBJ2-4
CSASPGGANIQYF
TGCAGTGCTAGCCCAGGGGGCGCAAACATTCAGTACTTC
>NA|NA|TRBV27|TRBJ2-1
CASSFKASLLISNEQFF
TGTGCCAGCAGTTTTAAGGCTAGTCTTCTAATAAGCAATGAGCAGTTCTTC
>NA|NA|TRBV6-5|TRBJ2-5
CASSYSSQGVGLETQYF
TGTGCCAGCAGTTACTCGAGCCAGGGTGTTGGTCTGGAGACCCAGTACTTC
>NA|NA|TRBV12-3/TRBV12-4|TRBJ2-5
CASKRTQRSETQYF
TGTGCCAGCAAGCGGACCCAGAGGAGCGAGACCCAGTACTTC
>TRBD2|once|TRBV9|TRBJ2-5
CASSVEGTSGGETQYF
TGTGCCAGCAGCGTAGAAGGGACTAGCGGGGGAGAGACCCAGTACTTC
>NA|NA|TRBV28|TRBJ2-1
CASSSSVSRVFF
TGTGCCAGCAGTTCCAGCGTTTCCAGGGTGTTCTTC
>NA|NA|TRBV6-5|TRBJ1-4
CASSKDRGAYEKLFF
TGTGCCAGCAGTAAGGACAGAGGGGCTTATGAAAAACTGTTTTTT
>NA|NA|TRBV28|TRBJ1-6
CTIGEGGHSPLHF
TGTACCATCGGAGAGGGGGGCCATTCACCCCTCCACTTT
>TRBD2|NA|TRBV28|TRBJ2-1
CASSLASGGAKEQFF
TGTGCCAGCAGTTTGGCTAGCGGGGGGGCCAAGGAGCAGTTCTTC
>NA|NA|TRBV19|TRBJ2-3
CASSTRTDTQYF
TGTGCCAGTAGTACTCGAACAGATACGCAGTATTTT
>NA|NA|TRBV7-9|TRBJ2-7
CASSLRDIYNEQYF
TGTGCCAGCAGCCTGCGGGACATATACAATGAGCAGTACTTC
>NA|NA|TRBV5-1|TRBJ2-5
CASSLGLRGQGETQYF
TGCGCCAGCAGCTTGGGACTTCGTGGTCAGGGTGAGACCCAGTACTTC
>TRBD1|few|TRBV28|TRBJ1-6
CASSLLQGGSLHF
TGTGCCAGCAGTTTATTACAGGGGGGATCCCTCCACTTT
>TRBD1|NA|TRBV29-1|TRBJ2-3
CSADQGADTQYF
TGCAGCGCAGACCAGGGGGCAGATACGCAGTATTTT
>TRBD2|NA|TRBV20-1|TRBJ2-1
CSAQTSGMAETQFF
TGCAGTGCTCAGACTAGCGGGATGGCTGAGACCCAGTTCTTC
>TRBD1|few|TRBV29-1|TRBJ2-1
CSVVSGGYNEQFF
TGCAGCGTTGTCTCAGGGGGCTACAATGAGCAGTTCTTC